A selection of T cell receptor beta chains follows, all from one sample in a study of control samples from healthy donors and cancer patients. Profiled with immunoSEQ multiplex PCR; TCRdb holds only in-frame clones, not every one. The profile shows about 120,000 clones, almost 95% of them singletons. Material for sequencing was PBMCs. Receptor source: a man older than 75 with head and neck cancer. CDR3s include the opening cysteine and the closing phenylalanine or tryptophan. Size is stated for part of the rows, as once, few or many counts, or as a class when the clone is expanded.

CDR3 protein | J gene | V gene | clone size
CASSLSRGKQYEQYF | TRBJ2-7 | TRBV5-4 | -
CASSEAWGANTEAFF | TRBJ1-1 | TRBV6-1 | once
CAISGTGTSGSTETQYF | TRBJ2-5 | TRBV10-3 | -
CASRLPTGTSTDTQYF | TRBJ2-3 | TRBV5-1 | -
CASSQDGDSPLHF | TRBJ1-6 | TRBV7-9 | -
CASSSKAGGGNTDTQYF | TRBJ2-3 | TRBV9 | -
CAINNQGADGYTF | TRBJ1-2 | TRBV10-3 | once
CASSSQNFEAFF | TRBJ1-1 | TRBV7-9 | -
CSARRDAGYTF | TRBJ1-2 | TRBV20-1 | once
CSVEVNRGPGELFF | TRBJ2-2 | TRBV29-1 | -
CASSELSELGYTF | TRBJ1-2 | TRBV25-1 | -
CAWSLGAPGSYEQYF | TRBJ2-7 | TRBV30 | -
CASSLRGGQYEQYF | TRBJ2-7 | TRBV7-2 | few
CASSFHRVLNTGELFF | TRBJ2-2 | TRBV7-8 | -
CASSPRGNSYNEQFF | TRBJ2-1 | TRBV19 | -
CDQRGLATQETQYF | TRBJ2-5 | TRBV30 | -
CASSLEGANYGYTF | TRBJ1-2 | TRBV5-1 | -
CASSLRQGANTEAFF | TRBJ1-1 | TRBV5-1 | -
CASSSGLAGVYWNEQFF | TRBJ2-1 | TRBV7-6 | -
CASNAGPLVGYTF | TRBJ1-2 | TRBV2 | -
CASSLNSGSPPYNEQFF | TRBJ2-1 | TRBV7-2 | -
CASRPDRAGSYEQYF | TRBJ2-7 | TRBV2 | -
CASSKTGTCYGYTF | TRBJ1-2 | TRBV11-3 | -
CASSLGTQYF | TRBJ2-5 | TRBV7-9 | -
CASSQSPQTSSEQYF | TRBJ2-7 | TRBV3-1/TRBV3-2 | -
CASSFSGSGPGELFF | TRBJ2-2 | TRBV7-2 | -